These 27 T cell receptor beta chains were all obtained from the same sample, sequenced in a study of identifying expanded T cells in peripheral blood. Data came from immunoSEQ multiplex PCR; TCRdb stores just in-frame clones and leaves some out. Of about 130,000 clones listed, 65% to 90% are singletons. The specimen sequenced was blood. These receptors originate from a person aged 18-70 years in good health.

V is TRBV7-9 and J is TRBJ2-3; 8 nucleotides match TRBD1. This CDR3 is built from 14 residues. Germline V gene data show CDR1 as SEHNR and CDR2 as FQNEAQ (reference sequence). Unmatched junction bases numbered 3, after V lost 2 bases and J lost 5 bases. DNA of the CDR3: TGTGCCAGCAGCTTACAGGGGGCAGGAGATACGCAGTATTTT. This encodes CASSLQGAGDTQYF.

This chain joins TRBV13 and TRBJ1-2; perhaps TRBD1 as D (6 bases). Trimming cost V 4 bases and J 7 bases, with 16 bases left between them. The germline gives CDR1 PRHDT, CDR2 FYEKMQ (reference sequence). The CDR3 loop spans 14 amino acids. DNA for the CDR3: TGTGCCAGCAGCTCTCCTAGGGGGGAGACTGGCTACACCTTC. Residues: CASSSPRGETGYTF.

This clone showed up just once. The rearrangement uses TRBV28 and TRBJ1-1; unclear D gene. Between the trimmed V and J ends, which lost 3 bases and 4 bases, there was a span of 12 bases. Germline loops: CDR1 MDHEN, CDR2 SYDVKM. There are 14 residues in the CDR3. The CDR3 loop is CASSFPEPATEAFF. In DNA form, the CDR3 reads TGTGCCAGCAGTTTCCCCGAGCCGGCCACTGAAGCTTTCTTT.

CDR3 sequence: CASSLALAGSEKLFF. As DNA, the CDR3 is TGTGCCAGCAGCTTGGCTTTGGCAGGGAGTGAAAAACTGTTTTTT. This chain connects TRBV5-6 to TRBJ1-4; a possible D gene is TRBD1 (5 bases). Germline V gene lookup returns CDR1 SGHDT and CDR2 YYEEEE. The CDR3 spans 15 residues. V lost 0 bases, J lost 7 bases, and 13 bases lay in between.

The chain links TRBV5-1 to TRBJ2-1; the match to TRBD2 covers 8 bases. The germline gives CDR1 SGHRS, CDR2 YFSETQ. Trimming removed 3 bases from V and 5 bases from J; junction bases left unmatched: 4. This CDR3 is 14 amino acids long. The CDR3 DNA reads TGCGCCAGCAGCTATGGGACTAGAAACAATGAGCAGTTCTTC. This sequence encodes CASSYGTRNNEQFF. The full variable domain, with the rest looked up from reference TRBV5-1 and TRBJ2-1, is KAGVTQTPRYLIKTRGQQVTLSCSPISGHRSVSWYQQTPGQGLQFLFEYFSETQRNKGNFPGRFSGRQFSNSRSEMNVSTLELGDSALYLCASSYGTRNNEQFFGPGTRLTVL.

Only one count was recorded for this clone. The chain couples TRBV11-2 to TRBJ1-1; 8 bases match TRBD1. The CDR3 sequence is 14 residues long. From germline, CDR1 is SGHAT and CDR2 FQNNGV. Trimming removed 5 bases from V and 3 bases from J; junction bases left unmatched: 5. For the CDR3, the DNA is TGTGCCAGCAGCCCCAGGGGGCAGGACACTGAAGCTTTCTTT. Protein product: CASSPRGQDTEAFF.

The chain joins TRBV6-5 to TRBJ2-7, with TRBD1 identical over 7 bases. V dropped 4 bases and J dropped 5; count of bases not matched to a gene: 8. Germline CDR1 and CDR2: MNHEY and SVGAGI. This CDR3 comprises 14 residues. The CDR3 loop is CASSSLTTGNEQYF. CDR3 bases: TGTGCCAGCAGTTCCCTCACGACAGGGAACGAGCAGTACTTC.

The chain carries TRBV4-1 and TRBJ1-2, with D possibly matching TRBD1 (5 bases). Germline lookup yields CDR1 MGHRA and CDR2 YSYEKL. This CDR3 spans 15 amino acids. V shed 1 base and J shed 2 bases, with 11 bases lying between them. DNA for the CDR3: TGCGCCAGCAGCCAAGGGCAGGGCCGGAACTATGGCTACACCTTC. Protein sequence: CASSQGQGRNYGYTF.

The CDR3 DNA reads TGTGCCAGCAGCGTAGCGGAGGGAAACACCATATATTTT. Encoded protein: CASSVAEGNTIYF. This sequence joins TRBV9 and TRBJ1-3, with D hard to call. The germline V gene encodes CDR1 SGDLS and CDR2 YYNGEE. V was cut by 0 bases and J by 4 bases, with 5 bases left in between. The CDR3 extends over 13 amino acids.

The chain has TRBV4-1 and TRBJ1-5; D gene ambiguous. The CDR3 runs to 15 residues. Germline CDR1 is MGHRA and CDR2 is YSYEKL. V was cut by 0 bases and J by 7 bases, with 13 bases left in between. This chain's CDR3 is CASSQDMQFGQPQHF. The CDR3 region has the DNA TGCGCCAGCAGCCAAGATATGCAGTTCGGGCAGCCCCAGCATTTT.

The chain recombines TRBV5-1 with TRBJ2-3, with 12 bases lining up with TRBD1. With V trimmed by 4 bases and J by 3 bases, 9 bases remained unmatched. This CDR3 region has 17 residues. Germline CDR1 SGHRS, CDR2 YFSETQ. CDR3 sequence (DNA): TGCGCCAGCAGCGCGACACGGGGACAGGGGGCGACAGATACGCAGTATTTT. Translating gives CASSATRGQGATDTQYF.

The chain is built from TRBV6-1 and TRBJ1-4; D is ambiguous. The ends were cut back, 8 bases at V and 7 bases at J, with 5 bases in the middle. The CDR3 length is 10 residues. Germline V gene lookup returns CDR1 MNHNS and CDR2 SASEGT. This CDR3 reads CASGSEKLFF. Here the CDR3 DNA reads TGTGCCAGCGGTTCTGAAAAACTGTTTTTT.

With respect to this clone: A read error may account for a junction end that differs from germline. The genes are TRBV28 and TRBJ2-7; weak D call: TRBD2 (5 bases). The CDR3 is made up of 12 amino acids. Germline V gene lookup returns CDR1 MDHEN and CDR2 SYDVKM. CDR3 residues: CASSLGAAAPDF. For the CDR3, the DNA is TGTGCCAGCAGTTTAGGAGCGGCAGCCCCCGACTTC.

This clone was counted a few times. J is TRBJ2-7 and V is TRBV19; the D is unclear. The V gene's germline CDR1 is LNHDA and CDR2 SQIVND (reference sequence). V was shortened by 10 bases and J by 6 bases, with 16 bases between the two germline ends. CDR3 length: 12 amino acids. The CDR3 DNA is TGTGCCACTTCAGGTTTTCGGCGCGAGCAGTACTTC. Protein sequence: CATSGFRREQYF.

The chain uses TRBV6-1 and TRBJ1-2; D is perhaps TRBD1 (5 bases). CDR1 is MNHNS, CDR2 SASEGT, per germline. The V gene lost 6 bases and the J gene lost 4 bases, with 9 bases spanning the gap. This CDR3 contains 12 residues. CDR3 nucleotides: TGTGCCAGCAGGGGACGCAGCTATGGCTACACCTTC. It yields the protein CASRGRSYGYTF.

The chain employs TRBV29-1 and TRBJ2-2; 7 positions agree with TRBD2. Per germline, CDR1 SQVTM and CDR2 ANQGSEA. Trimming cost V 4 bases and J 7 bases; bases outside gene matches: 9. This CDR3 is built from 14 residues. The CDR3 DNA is TGCAGCGTTGCGGTTAGCGGGCCCAACGGGGAGCTGTTTTTT. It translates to CSVAVSGPNGELFF.

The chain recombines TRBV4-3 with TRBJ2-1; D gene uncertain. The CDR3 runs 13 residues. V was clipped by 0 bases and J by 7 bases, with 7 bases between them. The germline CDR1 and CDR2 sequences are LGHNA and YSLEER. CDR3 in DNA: TGCGCCAGCAGCCAAGACCTCTCTAATGAGCAGTTCTTC. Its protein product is CASSQDLSNEQFF.

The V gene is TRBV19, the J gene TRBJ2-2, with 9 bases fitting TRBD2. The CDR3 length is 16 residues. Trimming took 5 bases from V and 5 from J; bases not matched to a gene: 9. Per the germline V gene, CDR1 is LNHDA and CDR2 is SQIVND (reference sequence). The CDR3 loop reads CASSPRGGAGTGELFF. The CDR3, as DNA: TGTGCCAGTAGTCCCCGCGGGGGGGCCGGTACCGGGGAGCTGTTTTTT.

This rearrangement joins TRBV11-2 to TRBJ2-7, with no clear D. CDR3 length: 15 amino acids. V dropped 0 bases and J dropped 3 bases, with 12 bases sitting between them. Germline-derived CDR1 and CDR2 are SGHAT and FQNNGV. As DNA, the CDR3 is TGTGCCAGCAGCTTAGAGACTTTATTAGGCTACGAGCAGTACTTC. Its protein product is CASSLETLLGYEQYF.

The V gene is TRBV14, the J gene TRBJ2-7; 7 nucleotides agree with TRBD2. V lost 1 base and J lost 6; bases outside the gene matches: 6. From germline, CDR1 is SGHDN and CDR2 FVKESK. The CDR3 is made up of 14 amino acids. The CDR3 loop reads CASSQVSGMVEQYF. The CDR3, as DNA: TGTGCCAGCAGCCAAGTAAGCGGGATGGTCGAGCAGTACTTC.

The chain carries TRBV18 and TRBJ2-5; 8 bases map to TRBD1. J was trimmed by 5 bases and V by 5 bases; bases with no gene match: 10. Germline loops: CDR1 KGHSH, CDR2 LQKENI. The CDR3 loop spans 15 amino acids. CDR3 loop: CASSSGQGAVETQYF. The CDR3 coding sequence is TGTGCCAGCTCATCGGGGCAGGGGGCCGTGGAGACCCAGTACTTC.

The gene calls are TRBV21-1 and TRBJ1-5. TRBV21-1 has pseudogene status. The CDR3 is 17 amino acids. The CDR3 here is CASSKKGRPGTHQPQHF. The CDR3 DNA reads TGTGCCAGCAGCAAAAAGGGGAGGCCAGGGACCCATCAGCCCCAGCATTTT.

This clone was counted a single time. The CDR3 here is CASRRDIYTGELFF. The CDR3 DNA is TGTGCCAGCAGACGGGACATCTACACCGGGGAGCTGTTTTTT. The chain uses TRBV16 and TRBJ2-2, with TRBD1 as a possible D gene (6 bases). The V end lost 6 bases, the J end lost 3 bases, and 11 bases lay between the germline ends. Per germline, CDR1 KGHSY and CDR2 FQNENV. CDR3 size: 14 residues.

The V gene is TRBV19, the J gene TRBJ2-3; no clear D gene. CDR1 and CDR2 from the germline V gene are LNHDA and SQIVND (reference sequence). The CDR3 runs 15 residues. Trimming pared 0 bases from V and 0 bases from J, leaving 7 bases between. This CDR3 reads CASSIEGTSTDTQYF. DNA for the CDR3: TGTGCCAGTAGTATAGAGGGCACCAGCACAGATACGCAGTATTTT.

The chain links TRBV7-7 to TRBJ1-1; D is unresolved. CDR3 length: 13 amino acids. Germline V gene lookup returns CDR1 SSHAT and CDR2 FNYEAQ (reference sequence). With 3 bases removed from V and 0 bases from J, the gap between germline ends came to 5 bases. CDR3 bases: TGTGCCAGCAGCTTTCGGATGAACACTGAAGCTTTCTTT. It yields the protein CASSFRMNTEAFF.

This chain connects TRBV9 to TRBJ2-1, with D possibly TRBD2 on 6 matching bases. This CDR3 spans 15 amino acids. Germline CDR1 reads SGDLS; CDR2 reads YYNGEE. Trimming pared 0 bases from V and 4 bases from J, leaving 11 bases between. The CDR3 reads CASSVDGRWYNEQFF. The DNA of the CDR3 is TGTGCCAGCAGCGTAGACGGGAGATGGTACAATGAGCAGTTCTTC. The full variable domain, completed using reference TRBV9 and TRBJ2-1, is DSGVTQTPKHLITATGQRVTLRCSPRSGDLSVYWYQQSLDQGLQFLIQYYNGEERAKGNILERFSAQQFPDLHSELNLSSLELGDSALYFCASSVDGRWYNEQFFGPGTRLTVL.

CDR3 sequence (DNA): TGCGCCAGCACCAGATCGGGACAGAACACTGAAGCTTTCTTT. Amino acids: CASTRSGQNTEAFF. The J gene is TRBJ1-1, the V gene TRBV5-1; D perhaps matches TRBD1 (6 bases). V was shortened by 6 bases and J by 1 base, with 13 bases between the two germline ends. The CDR3 totals 14 residues. Germline CDR1 is SGHRS and CDR2 is YFSETQ. The complete variable domain, with remaining parts taken from reference TRBV5-1 and TRBJ1-1, reads KAGVTQTPRYLIKTRGQQVTLSCSPISGHRSVSWYQQTPGQGLQFLFEYFSETQRNKGNFPGRFSGRQFSNSRSEMNVSTLELGDSALYLCASTRSGQNTEAFFGQGTRLTVV.